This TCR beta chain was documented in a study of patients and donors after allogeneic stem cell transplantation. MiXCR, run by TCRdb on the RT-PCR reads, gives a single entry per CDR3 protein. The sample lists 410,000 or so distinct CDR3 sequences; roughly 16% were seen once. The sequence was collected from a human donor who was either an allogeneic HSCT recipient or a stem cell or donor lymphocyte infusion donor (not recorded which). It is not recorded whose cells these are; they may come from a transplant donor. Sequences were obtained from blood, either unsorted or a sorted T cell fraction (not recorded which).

The CDR3 sequence: CASKGAPKDNEQFF. CDR3 in DNA: TGTGCCAGCAAGGGTGCTCCCAAAGATAATGAGCAGTTCTTC. The rearrangement uses TRBV4-2 and TRBJ2-1; no firm D call. The V end was cut by 7 bases, the J end by 7 bases, with 17 bases between. Germline CDR1 is LGHNA and CDR2 is YNFKEQ. CDR3 length: 14 residues.